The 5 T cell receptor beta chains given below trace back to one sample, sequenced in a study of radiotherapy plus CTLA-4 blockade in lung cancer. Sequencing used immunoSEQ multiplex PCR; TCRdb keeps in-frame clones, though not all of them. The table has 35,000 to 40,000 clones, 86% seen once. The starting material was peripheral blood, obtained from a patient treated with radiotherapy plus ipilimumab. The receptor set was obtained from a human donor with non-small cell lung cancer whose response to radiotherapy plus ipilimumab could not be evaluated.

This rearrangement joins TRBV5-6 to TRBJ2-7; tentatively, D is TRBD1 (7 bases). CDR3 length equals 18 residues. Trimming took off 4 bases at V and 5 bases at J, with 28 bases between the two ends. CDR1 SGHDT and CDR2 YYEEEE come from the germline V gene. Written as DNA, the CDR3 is TGTGCCAGCAGCCGGGCGGGCTCCGGAGTCAGGGGGACTCACGAGCAGTACTTC. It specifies CASSRAGSGVRGTHEQYF.

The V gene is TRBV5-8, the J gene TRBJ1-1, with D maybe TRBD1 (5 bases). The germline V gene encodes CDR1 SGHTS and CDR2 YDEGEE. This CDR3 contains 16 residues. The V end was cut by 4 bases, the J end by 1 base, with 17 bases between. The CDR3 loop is CASSPRLGRANTEAFF. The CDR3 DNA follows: TGTGCCAGCAGCCCGCGGCTGGGCAGGGCGAACACTGAAGCTTTCTTT.

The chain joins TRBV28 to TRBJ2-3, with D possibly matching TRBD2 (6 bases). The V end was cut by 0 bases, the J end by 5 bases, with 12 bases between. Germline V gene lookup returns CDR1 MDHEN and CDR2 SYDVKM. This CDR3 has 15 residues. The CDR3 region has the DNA TGTGCCAGCAGTTTATGGGGCGGGACTCAAGATACGCAGTATTTT. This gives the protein CASSLWGGTQDTQYF.

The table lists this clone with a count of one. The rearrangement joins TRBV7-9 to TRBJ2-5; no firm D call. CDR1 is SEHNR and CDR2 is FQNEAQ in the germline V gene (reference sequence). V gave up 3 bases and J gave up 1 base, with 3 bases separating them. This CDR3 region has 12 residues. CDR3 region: CASSFSQETQYF. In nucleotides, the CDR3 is TGTGCCAGCAGCTTCTCCCAAGAGACCCAGTACTTC.

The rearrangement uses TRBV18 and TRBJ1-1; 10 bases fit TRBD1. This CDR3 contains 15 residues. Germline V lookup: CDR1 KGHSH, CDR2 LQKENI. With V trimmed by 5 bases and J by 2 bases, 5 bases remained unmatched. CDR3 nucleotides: TGTGCCAGCTCATCAGGACAGGGGGGAAACACTGAAGCTTTCTTT. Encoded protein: CASSSGQGGNTEAFF.